The rows below give T cell receptor beta chains drawn from one sample of a study of T-cell reconstitution after alpha-beta-depleted transplantation in children. TCRdb itself ran the PCR reads through MiXCR, one entry per CDR3 protein. This table has under 750,000 distinct CDR3 sequences, more than 20% appearing once. This specimen consisted of PBMCs, mostly from graft donor cells, obtained 360 days after TCRalphabeta/CD19-depleted stem cell transplant. The source of these receptors is a boy under two years old who had a stem cell transplant for acute myeloid leukemia, so the T cells may come from the graft donor. CDR3s include the opening cysteine and the closing phenylalanine or tryptophan. The order of the fields is D gene, V gene, J gene, clone size, CDR3 DNA, CDR3 protein. The D gene is left open where the match is weak. Clone size is given for some rows only: seen once, a few or many times, or a class if the clone is expanded.

-	TRBV20-1	TRBJ1-1	many	TGCAGTGCGGGGACGGGGAACACTGAAGCTTTCTTT	CSAGTGNTEAFF
-	TRBV5-6	TRBJ2-7	-	TGTGCCAGCAGCCATGGACAGTACGAGCAGTACTTC	CASSHGQYEQYF
-	TRBV20-1	TRBJ2-7	many	TGCAGTGCTAGAAAGGATTCCTACGAGCAGTACTTC	CSARKDSYEQYF
TRBD1	TRBV10-3	TRBJ2-2	few	TGTGCCATCAGTGACCCACCGGGGATCTCGGACAGGGGATACACCGGGGAGCTGTTTTTT	CAISDPPGISDRGYTGELFF
-	TRBV21-1	TRBJ1-3	many	TGTGCCAGCAGCAAAAGGGTTGTAAACACCATATATTTT	CASSKRVVNTIYF
-	TRBV12-5	TRBJ2-5	-	TGTGCTAGTGGTTTATTCTCCTCGGAGACCCAGTACTTC	CASGLFSSETQYF
TRBD2	TRBV7-3	TRBJ2-3	-	TGTGCCAGCAGCTTGGGCCCCGGGACTAGCGAAAGCACAGATACGCAGTATTTT	CASSLGPGTSESTDTQYF
-	TRBV6-5	TRBJ2-4	few	TGTGCCAGCAGTTCGGACAGCCTAGCCAAAAACATTCAGTACTTC	CASSSDSLAKNIQYF
TRBD1	TRBV5-5	TRBJ1-6	-	TGTGCCAGCAGCTCTGTGGGACAGGGCTCCAATTCACCCCTCCACTTT	CASSSVGQGSNSPLHF
-	TRBV30	TRBJ1-1	few	TGTGCCTGGAGTGTATGGAACACTGAAGCTTTCTTT	CAWSVWNTEAFF